The 25 T cell receptor beta chains below were found in one sample sequenced in a study of T-cell memory formation after mild COVID-19. TCRdb re-called the 5' RACE reads with MiXCR, one entry per CDR3 protein. The sample carries about 140,000 distinct CDR3 sequences, about 14% recorded once. Sample: PBMCs or a T cell subset sorted from them (not recorded which). All receptors come from an adult woman who had mild COVID-19 (a few samples of this study predate the infection). Cell type and time point are not known.

A few counts support this clonotype. This sequence joins TRBV25-1 and TRBJ2-5; a possible D gene is TRBD2 (5 bases). The CDR3 length is 12 residues. Germline CDR1 reads MGHDK; CDR2 reads SYGVNS. Trimming cost V 7 bases and J 6 bases, with 12 bases left between them. The CDR3 bases are TGTGCCAGCATGTACGACGGGAAGACCCAGTACTTC. Its translation is CASMYDGKTQYF.

This clonotype was picked up a small number of times. V usage is TRBV7-9 and J usage is TRBJ2-5, with D perhaps TRBD2 (6 bases). The CDR3 spans 12 residues. Germline V gene data show CDR1 as SEHNR and CDR2 as FQNEAQ (reference sequence). Between the trimmed V and J ends, which lost 5 bases and 11 bases, there was a span of 15 bases. CDR3 protein: CASSLTGEMQYF. The CDR3 region has the DNA TGTGCCAGCAGCCTAACGGGGGAGATGCAGTACTTC.

The CDR3 spells CASSLTPTTTGELFF. For the CDR3, the DNA is TGCGCCAGCAGCTTGACACCCACTACCACCGGGGAGCTGTTTTTT. The chain is built from TRBV5-1 and TRBJ2-2; no clear D. V was pared by 1 base and J by 4 bases, with 11 bases between. The CDR3 covers 15 residues. Germline CDR1 SGHRS, CDR2 YFSETQ.

This clonotype was detected only a few times. V is TRBV20-1 and J is TRBJ2-7, with D perhaps TRBD1 (5 bases). The CDR3 extends over 11 amino acids. CDR1 and CDR2 (germline): DFQATT, SNEGSKA (reference sequence). V was cut by 6 bases and J by 5 bases, with 11 bases left in between. CDR3 coding DNA: TGCAGTGCCCCAAGGGGTAACGAGCAGTACTTC. It yields the protein CSAPRGNEQYF.

DNA for the CDR3: TGTGCCAGCAGTGGGCAGGGCGCGGGCTATGGCTACACCTTC. Translation gives CASSGQGAGYGYTF. The chain couples TRBV2 to TRBJ1-2; maybe TRBD1 (5 bases). CDR3 length: 14 amino acids. Germline V gives CDR1 SNHLY, CDR2 FYNNEI. Trimming stripped 4 bases from V and 4 bases from J, with 13 bases between.

V and J are TRBV27 and TRBJ1-5; 8 bases match TRBD1. There are 13 residues in the CDR3. In germline, CDR1 is MNHEY, CDR2 SMNVEV (reference sequence). The J segment lost 3 bases and the V segment lost 7 bases, leaving 2 bases of the junction unmatched. Here the CDR3 DNA reads TGTGCCAGCACACAGGGGGACAATCAGCCCCAGCATTTT. The encoded protein is CASTQGDNQPQHF.

V usage is TRBV14 and J usage is TRBJ1-4, with D perhaps matching TRBD1 (5 bases). There are 16 residues in the CDR3. The V and J ends lost 4 bases and 8 bases respectively, with 20 bases between them. Germline CDR1 reads SGHDN; CDR2 reads FVKESK. The CDR3 DNA sequence: TGTGCCAGCAGCCTGACCGACAGCAGACGAGGGGAAAAACTGTTTTTT. Its protein product is CASSLTDSRRGEKLFF.

This clonotype was counted only a few times. The V and J genes are TRBV6-4 and TRBJ2-1, with TRBD2 matching 9 bases. This CDR3 region has 16 residues. Trimming removed 6 bases from V and 9 bases from J; junction bases left unmatched: 15. Germline CDR1 reads MRHNA; CDR2 reads SNTAGT. Here the CDR3 reads CASSARWERGEGEQFF. The CDR3 DNA reads TGTGCCAGCAGCGCCCGTTGGGAGCGGGGGGAGGGTGAGCAGTTCTTC.

The CDR3 bases are TGCGCCAGCAGCCGAGAGACAGGGGGGGGAACTGAAGCTTTCTTT. Amino acids: CASSRETGGGTEAFF. This chain connects TRBV4-1 to TRBJ1-1; 9 positions match TRBD1. The CDR3 is made up of 15 amino acids. Germline loops: CDR1 MGHRA, CDR2 YSYEKL. Trimming cost V 4 bases and J 5 bases; bases outside gene matches: 8.

This clonotype was detected only a few times. V is TRBV12-3 or TRBV12-4 and J is TRBJ2-7; 7 positions agree with TRBD2. J gave up 3 bases and V 4 bases, and 3 bases lay outside the gene matches. The CDR3 contains 13 residues. DNA for the CDR3: TGTGCCAGCAGTTCCCCGGGGGGCTACGAGCAGTACTTC. Its translation is CASSSPGGYEQYF.

The J gene is TRBJ2-3, the V gene TRBV5-8; D gene uncertain. Trimming pared 1 base from V and 9 bases from J, leaving 9 bases between. The CDR3 consists of 12 residues. The germline gives CDR1 SGHTS, CDR2 YDEGEE. The CDR3 DNA follows: TGTGCCAGCAGCTTGTTATTTCGAACGCAGTATTTT. As protein: CASSLLFRTQYF. The full variable domain, with the rest looked up from reference TRBV5-8 and TRBJ2-3, is EAGVTQSPTHLIKTRGQQATLRCSPISGHTSVYWYQQALGLGLQFLLWYDEGEERNRGNFPPRFSGRQFPNYSSELNVNALELEDSALYLCASSLLFRTQYFGPGTRLTVL.

V and J are TRBV5-1 and TRBJ1-1; D unresolved. This CDR3 has 15 residues. V was clipped by 1 base and J by 2 bases, with 12 bases between them. Germline CDR1 reads SGHRS; CDR2 reads YFSETQ. The CDR3 coding sequence is TGCGCCAGCAGCTTGTCGGGCCAGAGCAACACTGAAGCTTTCTTT. This encodes CASSLSGQSNTEAFF.

This clonotype has a count of ten or more. The rearrangement uses TRBV12-3 or TRBV12-4 and TRBJ2-5, with D unclear. This CDR3 has 12 residues. V was shortened by 2 bases and J by 2 bases, with 3 bases between the two germline ends. As DNA, the CDR3 is TGTGCCAGCAGTTTACTACAAGAGACCCAGTACTTC. Protein product: CASSLLQETQYF.

This chain links TRBV7-2 with TRBJ2-3; TRBD2 agrees at 10 bases. CDR1 and CDR2 (germline): SGHTA, FQGNSA. CDR3 length equals 15 residues. The V segment lost 7 bases and the J segment 0 bases; nucleotides outside the gene matches: 4. The CDR3 loop is CASNLAGVSTDTQYF. CDR3 bases: TGTGCCAGCAACCTAGCGGGGGTTAGCACAGATACGCAGTATTTT.

This chain links TRBV9 with TRBJ2-1; D gene unclear. CDR3 length: 11 amino acids. V was shortened by 4 bases and J by 6 bases, with 5 bases between the two germline ends. Germline V lookup: CDR1 SGDLS, CDR2 YYNGEE. CDR3 region: CASSISNEQFF. The CDR3 coding sequence is TGTGCCAGCAGCATATCCAATGAGCAGTTCTTC.

This clonotype turned up a few times. CDR3 nucleotide sequence: TGTGCCAGCAGCTTATTAGGGACAGAGAACACTGAAGCTTTCTTT. Amino acid sequence: CASSLLGTENTEAFF. The rearrangement links TRBV7-9 to TRBJ1-1; TRBD1 matches 7 bases. The V gene end was trimmed by 2 bases and the J gene end by 1 base; junction bases not matched to a gene: 4. The CDR3 is 15 amino acids. Germline CDR1 reads SEHNR; CDR2 reads FQNEAQ (reference sequence). Full variable domain (remainder filled in from reference TRBV7-9 and TRBJ1-1): DTGVSQNPRHKITKRGQNVTFRCDPISEHNRLYWYRQTLGQGPEFLTYFQNEAQLEKSRLLSDRFSAERPKGSFSTLEIQRTEQGDSAMYLCASSLLGTENTEAFFGQGTRLTVV.

This clonotype was recorded a few times. The chain combines TRBV7-9 with TRBJ2-1, with no clear D. Deletions cut 5 bases from V and 3 bases from J, with 11 bases between. CDR1 is SEHNR and CDR2 is FQNEAQ in the germline V gene (reference sequence). CDR3 length: 14 residues. The CDR3, as DNA: TGTGCCAGCAGCCCGGTACACAGCTACAATGAGCAGTTCTTC. Protein product: CASSPVHSYNEQFF.

This clonotype turned up a few times. The gene calls are TRBV12-3 or TRBV12-4 and TRBJ2-1, with D possibly TRBD2 on 5 matching bases. The CDR3 sequence is 12 residues long. Trimming shortened V by 4 bases and J by 5 bases, and 6 bases separated the two germline ends. This CDR3 is CASSYGDNEQFF. CDR3 coding DNA: TGTGCCAGCAGTTACGGGGACAATGAGCAGTTCTTC.

This clonotype was counted between two and nine times. The chain joins TRBV3-1 to TRBJ2-7; 7 bases match TRBD2. The CDR3 totals 14 residues. Germline V gene sequence: CDR1 LGHDT, CDR2 YNNKEL (reference sequence). Germline trimming cut 1 base from V and 6 bases from J; bases unmatched to any gene: 6. CDR3 protein: CASSQGGSGGEQYF. CDR3 coding DNA: TGTGCCAGCAGCCAAGGCGGGTCGGGGGGCGAGCAGTACTTC.

The V call is TRBV20-1, the J call TRBJ1-6; TRBD1 matches 7 bases. CDR1 is DFQATT, CDR2 SNEGSKA, per germline (reference sequence). J was trimmed by 6 bases and V by 5 bases; bases with no gene match: 7. The CDR3 contains 14 residues. The CDR3 reads CSADPGGGNSPLHF. CDR3 in DNA: TGCAGTGCTGATCCAGGGGGAGGTAATTCACCCCTCCACTTT.

The rearrangement joins TRBV5-1 to TRBJ2-7; the match to TRBD2 covers 7 bases. The CDR3 runs 15 residues. Per germline, CDR1 SGHRS and CDR2 YFSETQ. After removal of 0 bases from V and 3 bases from J, the junction contained 6 bases not matched to a gene. This CDR3 is CASSLDAGGGYEQYF. CDR3 DNA sequence: TGCGCCAGCAGCTTGGACGCCGGCGGGGGCTACGAGCAGTACTTC.

The chain is built from TRBV27 and TRBJ2-7; a possible D gene is TRBD2 (6 bases). The CDR3 is 14 residues long. CDR1 MNHEY and CDR2 SMNVEV come from the germline V gene (reference sequence). Trimming left V 4 bases short and J 4 bases short, with 14 bases between. DNA of the CDR3: TGTGCCAGCAGTTCCGGACTATCCCTTTACGAGCAGTACTTC. It encodes CASSSGLSLYEQYF.

This rearrangement joins TRBV7-2 to TRBJ2-2, with TRBD2 matching over 11 bases. The CDR3 runs 16 residues. Germline V gene sequence: CDR1 SGHTA, CDR2 FQGNSA. The V segment lost 5 bases and the J segment 4 bases; nucleotides outside the gene matches: 6. CDR3 in amino acids: CASSLSGRAGTGELFF. The CDR3 nucleotides read TGTGCCAGCAGCCTTAGCGGGAGGGCGGGCACCGGGGAGCTGTTTTTT.

This rearrangement joins TRBV19 to TRBJ2-7, with TRBD1 identical over 10 bases. This CDR3 has 15 amino acids. Per the germline V gene, CDR1 is LNHDA and CDR2 is SQIVND (reference sequence). With V trimmed by 1 base and J by 3 bases, 3 bases remained unmatched. The CDR3 DNA reads as TGTGCCAGTAGTATAGGGGGGACAGGGGTCTACGAGCAGTACTTC. Translated: CASSIGGTGVYEQYF.

The genes are TRBV7-3 and TRBJ1-2; D remains ambiguous. V lost 2 bases and J 3 bases, leaving 13 bases between the germline ends. In germline, CDR1 is SGHTA, CDR2 FQGTGA. The CDR3 is made up of 15 amino acids. DNA of the CDR3: TGTGCCAGCAGCTTAGACGCCGAAGCTTACTATGGCTACACCTTC. Its translation: CASSLDAEAYYGYTF.